These 30 T cell receptor beta chains were sequenced from one sample in a study of T cells in Graves' hyperthyroidism and ophthalmopathy. TCR beta CDR3 regions were amplified from RNA transcripts. An initial round of RT-PCR targeting the TCR CDR3 relied on the HTBI primer set. TCRdb re-analysed the multiplex PCR reads in MiXCR, keeping a single row per CDR3 protein. The sample holds roughly 750,000 distinct CDR3 sequences, less than 20% seen once. Sequenced input: blood. The origin of the receptors is a man younger than 35 with Graves' hyperthyroidism.

This clonotype was counted at least ten times. The rearrangement links TRBV20-1 to TRBJ2-1; 14 nucleotides match TRBD2. Germline V gene sequence: CDR1 DFQATT, CDR2 SNEGSKA (reference sequence). The trim removed 4 bases at V and 8 bases at J, leaving 7 bases unmatched. The length of the CDR3 is 15 residues. As DNA, the CDR3 is TGCAGTGCTATCACCGGGACTAGCGGGAGCGATGAGCAGTTCTTC. This translates into CSAITGTSGSDEQFF.

This clonotype was found a few times. V is TRBV5-6 and J is TRBJ2-5; no clear D gene. Per the germline V gene, CDR1 is SGHDT and CDR2 is YYEEEE. The CDR3 covers 14 residues. The ends were cut back, 0 bases at V and 5 bases at J, with 11 bases in the middle. CDR3 nucleotide sequence: TGTGCCAGCAGCTTGGTGGGAAAGGTGGAGACCCAGTACTTC. This codes for CASSLVGKVETQYF.

This chain joins TRBV7-9 and TRBJ2-1; tentatively, D is TRBD1 (6 bases). The ends were cut back, 5 bases at V and 5 bases at J, with 16 bases in the middle. This CDR3 contains 15 residues. The germline V gene encodes CDR1 SEHNR and CDR2 FQNEAQ (reference sequence). The CDR3 spells CASSPFWTEDNEQFF. The CDR3 nucleotides read TGTGCCAGCAGCCCCTTCTGGACAGAAGACAATGAGCAGTTCTTC. Drawing the rest from reference TRBV7-9 and TRBJ2-1, the complete variable domain is DTGVSQNPRHKITKRGQNVTFRCDPISEHNRLYWYRQTLGQGPEFLTYFQNEAQLEKSRLLSDRFSAERPKGSFSTLEIQRTEQGDSAMYLCASSPFWTEDNEQFFGPGTRLTVL.

The V call is TRBV2, the J call TRBJ2-2; unclear D gene. V dropped 8 bases and J dropped 4 bases, with 11 bases sitting between them. Germline loops: CDR1 SNHLY, CDR2 FYNNEI. This CDR3 is 13 amino acids long. For the CDR3, the DNA is TGTGCCAGCTCCGGCTACGTCACCGGGGAGCTGTTTTTT. This translates into CASSGYVTGELFF.

The rearrangement joins TRBV7-6 to TRBJ2-5, with unresolved D. Trimming pared 2 bases from V and 1 base from J, leaving 5 bases between. Germline values: CDR1 SGHVS, CDR2 FNYEAQ. The CDR3 sequence is 13 residues long. The CDR3 loop is CASSLSIQETQYF. CDR3 DNA: TGTGCCAGCAGCTTATCTATCCAAGAGACCCAGTACTTC.

Many counts were recorded for this clonotype. The chain links TRBV3-1 to TRBJ2-7, with TRBD2 matching 7 bases. V dropped 0 bases and J dropped 3; count of bases not matched to a gene: 5. The V gene's germline CDR1 is LGHDT and CDR2 YNNKEL (reference sequence). There are 15 residues in the CDR3. Written as DNA, the CDR3 is TGTGCCAGCAGCCAAGACTTGGGCGGGAGCTACGAGCAGTACTTC. Protein: CASSQDLGGSYEQYF.

A few counts support this clonotype. V gene TRBV7-9 combines with J gene TRBJ2-5; D is unresolved. V was pared by 7 bases and J by 4 bases, with 16 bases between. Germline CDR1 SEHNR, CDR2 FQNEAQ (reference sequence). CDR3 length: 14 amino acids. This chain's CDR3 is CASNKIESGETQYF. In DNA form, the CDR3 reads TGTGCCAGCAATAAAATAGAGTCGGGAGAGACCCAGTACTTC.

This clonotype was found a few times. The J gene is TRBJ2-1, the V gene TRBV6-1; D unclear. The germline gives CDR1 MNHNS, CDR2 SASEGT. This CDR3 spans 12 amino acids. With 1 base removed from V and 6 bases from J, the gap between germline ends came to 4 bases. In DNA form, the CDR3 reads TGTGCCAGCAGTGAAGTAGCCAATGAGCAGTTCTTC. Translated: CASSEVANEQFF.

This clonotype was counted between two and nine times. The CDR3, as DNA: TGTGCCATCAGTGAAAAGGGGAGGACCTTCTACGAGCAGTACTTC. This encodes CAISEKGRTFYEQYF. J is TRBJ2-7 and V is TRBV10-3; D is perhaps TRBD2 (6 bases). V lost 3 bases, J lost 3 bases, and 15 bases lay in between. Germline values: CDR1 ENHRY, CDR2 SYGVKD. The CDR3 totals 15 residues.

This clonotype occurred many times. CDR3 bases: TGTGCCAGCAGGCCCGGGACTAGTTTAAACGAGCAGTACTTC. Amino acids: CASRPGTSLNEQYF. The chain uses TRBV28 and TRBJ2-7, with 8 bases that match TRBD2. From germline, CDR1 is MDHEN and CDR2 SYDVKM. The CDR3 contains 14 residues. V shed 6 bases and J 5 bases; nucleotides not matched to a gene: 9.

The rearrangement joins TRBV7-2 to TRBJ2-1, with 11 positions matching TRBD2. The length of the CDR3 is 15 residues. The trim removed 3 bases at V and 9 bases at J, leaving 7 bases unmatched. CDR1 SGHTA and CDR2 FQGNSA come from the germline V gene. In DNA, the CDR3 is TGTGCCAGCAGCTTCAGCCCGACTAGCGGGGCTGAGCAGTTCTTC. Protein sequence: CASSFSPTSGAEQFF.

This clonotype showed up many times. This chain joins TRBV6-2 or TRBV6-3 and TRBJ2-7; 8 nucleotides match TRBD2. CDR1 MNHEY and CDR2 SVGEGT come from the germline V gene. Germline trimming cut 4 bases from V and 6 bases from J; bases unmatched to any gene: 8. The CDR3 contains 14 residues. The CDR3 reads CASSSGTRRFEQYF. Written as DNA, the CDR3 is TGTGCCAGCAGTTCCGGGACTAGAAGGTTCGAGCAGTACTTC.

The chain is built from TRBV10-3 and TRBJ1-2, with a tentative D call TRBD1 (5 bases). Germline CDR1 is ENHRY and CDR2 is SYGVKD. V was trimmed by 10 bases and J by 2 bases, leaving 14 bases between them. The CDR3 has 13 amino acids. The CDR3 loop reads CATGVGGNYGYTF. CDR3 coding DNA: TGTGCCACCGGGGTTGGGGGGAACTATGGCTACACCTTC.

Many counts were recorded for this clonotype. The CDR3 nucleotides are TGTGCCAGCAGCCGCGGGACAGACGGCACAGATACGCAGTATTTT. Translation gives CASSRGTDGTDTQYF. This chain uses TRBV11-3 with TRBJ2-3; possible D gene TRBD1, 7 bases. The CDR3 sequence is 15 residues long. Looked up from germline, CDR1 is SGHNT and CDR2 is YENEEA. V lost 5 bases to trimming and J lost 1 base, with 13 bases between them. Supplemented by reference TRBV11-3 and TRBJ2-3, the full variable domain reads EAGVVQSPRYKIIEKKQPVAFWCNPISGHNTLYWYLQNLGQGPELLIRYENEEAVDDSQLPKDRFSAERLKGVDSTLKIQPAELGDSAVYLCASSRGTDGTDTQYFGPGTRLTVL.

This chain links TRBV29-1 with TRBJ2-3; D is unclear. The CDR3 has 14 amino acids. The germline gives CDR1 SQVTM, CDR2 ANQGSEA. V dropped 2 bases and J dropped 0 bases, with 9 bases sitting between them. This chain's CDR3 is CSVEWAISTDTQYF. The CDR3, as DNA: TGCAGCGTTGAATGGGCCATTAGCACAGATACGCAGTATTTT.

As for this clonotype: This may stem from a read error, because a much larger clone lies one nucleotide away. V and J are TRBV7-9 and TRBJ2-3; the D gene is possibly TRBD1 (6 bases). The better agreement between TRBJ1-5 and the DNA end casts doubt on the J call. Looked up from germline, CDR1 is SEHNR and CDR2 is FQNEAQ (reference sequence). The CDR3 length is 16 residues. The CDR3 is CASSAGDTARADTQHF. DNA for the CDR3: TGTGCCAGCAGCGCTGGGGACACGGCGCGGGCAGATACGCAGCATTTT.

This chain joins TRBV20-1 and TRBJ2-7; D possibly corresponds to TRBD2 (6 bases). CDR1 and CDR2 (germline): DFQATT, SNEGSKA (reference sequence). The CDR3 covers 13 residues. Trimming pared 6 bases from V and 0 bases from J, leaving 12 bases between. CDR3 protein: CSAGSPSSYEQYF. The CDR3 DNA sequence: TGCAGTGCCGGGAGCCCAAGCTCCTACGAGCAGTACTTC.

CDR3 sequence (DNA): TGTGCCAGCAGGCCTTCGGGACAGGGGTCCTACGAGCAGTACTTC. It encodes CASRPSGQGSYEQYF. This chain links TRBV6-1 with TRBJ2-7; 10 bases fit TRBD1. V gave up 6 bases and J gave up 1 base; unmatched junction bases: 6. This CDR3 region has 15 residues. Germline V lookup: CDR1 MNHNS, CDR2 SASEGT.

This clonotype was seen only a few times. The genes are TRBV7-2 and TRBJ2-5; TRBD2 matches 8 bases. V lost 0 bases and J lost 4; bases outside the gene matches: 7. The CDR3 covers 16 residues. Per the germline V gene, CDR1 is SGHTA and CDR2 is FQGNSA. In DNA, the CDR3 is TGTGCCAGCAGCTTAGCTAGCGGGAAATGGAGAGAGACCCAGTACTTC. It encodes CASSLASGKWRETQYF.

This clonotype was seen at least ten times. The chain is built from TRBV27 and TRBJ2-7, with TRBD2 identical over 14 bases. The CDR3 spans 14 residues. J gave up 3 bases and V 8 bases, and 3 bases lay outside the gene matches. Germline CDR1 and CDR2: MNHEY and SMNVEV (reference sequence). The DNA of the CDR3 is TGTGCCAGCCTCGGACTAGCGGGGGGCTACGAGCAGTACTTC. Translated, it gives CASLGLAGGYEQYF.

This clonotype showed up just a few times. The V gene is TRBV9, the J gene TRBJ2-5; 8 bases agree with TRBD2. The CDR3 loop spans 14 amino acids. With V trimmed by 5 bases and J by 3 bases, 6 bases remained unmatched. The germline V gene encodes CDR1 SGDLS and CDR2 YYNGEE. CDR3 amino acids: CASSAGTREETQYF. The CDR3, as DNA: TGTGCCAGCAGTGCCGGGACTAGGGAAGAGACCCAGTACTTC.

The J gene is TRBJ2-2, the V gene TRBV7-3; D not resolved. CDR3 length: 14 amino acids. Germline V gene sequence: CDR1 SGHTA, CDR2 FQGTGA. Trimming pared 1 base from V and 7 bases from J, leaving 10 bases between. DNA of the CDR3: TGTGCCAGCAGCTTAAATCGGGCAAACGGGGAGCTGTTTTTT. It specifies CASSLNRANGELFF.

This clonotype was observed many times. The rearrangement links TRBV28 to TRBJ1-4, with no clear D. CDR3 size: 15 residues. Between the trimmed V and J ends, which lost 4 bases and 0 bases, there was a span of 9 bases. Germline CDR1 is MDHEN and CDR2 is SYDVKM. This CDR3 reads CASSSSDATNEKLFF. The CDR3 nucleotides read TGTGCCAGCAGTTCCTCTGATGCAACTAATGAAAAACTGTTTTTT.

This clonotype came up a few times. The missing conserved phenylalanine or tryptophan at the end of this CDR3 makes a read error likely. V and J are TRBV7-2 and TRBJ1-5, with 9 nucleotides matching TRBD1. The CDR3 spans 12 residues. After removal of 6 bases from V and 8 bases from J, the junction contained 2 bases not matched to a gene. Germline V gives CDR1 SGHTA, CDR2 FQGNSA. The CDR3 DNA reads TGTGCCAGCAGTCGGACAGGGGAGCCCCAGCATCTT. It codes for CASSRTGEPQHL.

This clonotype occurred many times. CDR3 DNA sequence: TGTGCCAGCAGCCCACCGACAGGGACGGGAGAGACCCAGTACTTC. Its translation: CASSPPTGTGETQYF. This sequence joins TRBV5-4 and TRBJ2-5, with 7 bases matching TRBD1. The CDR3 contains 15 residues. The V segment lost 4 bases and the J segment 4 bases; nucleotides outside the gene matches: 10. The V gene's germline CDR1 is SGHNT and CDR2 YYREEE (reference sequence).

This clonotype was seen a few times. The chain recombines TRBV12-3 or TRBV12-4 with TRBJ2-5; 8 positions match TRBD1. This CDR3 has 14 residues. J was trimmed by 5 bases and V by 3 bases; bases with no gene match: 5. The CDR3 bases are TGTGCCAGCAGTTTCCCAGGGGGCTCGGAGACCCAGTACTTC. It is translated as CASSFPGGSETQYF.

The chain couples TRBV4-1 to TRBJ1-1; possibly TRBD1 for D (5 bases). CDR3 size: 16 residues. Deletions cut 3 bases from V and 1 base from J, with 15 bases between. CDR1 is MGHRA, CDR2 YSYEKL, per germline. DNA of the CDR3: TGCGCCAGCAGCCAGGTAACCGGGACGGGGAACACTGAAGCTTTCTTT. Its translation is CASSQVTGTGNTEAFF.

The chain joins TRBV27 to TRBJ2-1; D call uncertain. Between the trimmed V and J ends, which lost 6 bases and 7 bases, there was a span of 10 bases. This CDR3 region has 12 residues. Per germline, CDR1 MNHEY and CDR2 SMNVEV (reference sequence). This CDR3 is CASRHGLNEQFF. The CDR3, as DNA: TGTGCCAGCAGACATGGGCTTAATGAGCAGTTCTTC.

The chain combines TRBV11-2 with TRBJ2-7, with a tentative D call TRBD2 (6 bases). Trimming left V 2 bases short and J 7 bases short, with 18 bases between. Germline lookup yields CDR1 SGHAT and CDR2 FQNNGV. The CDR3 is made up of 15 amino acids. The DNA of the CDR3 is TGTGCCAGCAGCTTAAATCCTGGTCCTCGGGGGGAGCAGTACTTC. Translation gives CASSLNPGPRGEQYF.

The table lists this clonotype with many counts. The chain joins TRBV15 to TRBJ2-1, with D possibly matching TRBD1 (7 bases). Germline V gives CDR1 LNHNV, CDR2 YYDKDF (reference sequence). The V and J ends lost 2 bases and 9 bases respectively, with 14 bases between them. This CDR3 region has 14 residues. The CDR3 here is CATSRPYRGGEQFF. The CDR3 DNA is TGTGCCACCAGCAGACCCTACAGGGGAGGTGAGCAGTTCTTC.